A selection of T cell receptor beta chains follows, all from one sample in a study of T cell responses to AZD1222 COVID-19 vaccine. Produced via immunoSEQ multiplex PCR; TCRdb's table is partial and in-frame only. The sample consists of fewer than 150,000 clones, 90% to 95% of them appearing once. Specimen: peripheral blood, collected on day 0 of AZD1222 vaccination. The source of these receptors is an adult in good health. The CDR3 runs from the conserved cysteine through the conserved F or W. The D gene is left open where the match is weak. Where a row states a size, it is once, few, many or the class of an expanded clone; other rows omit it.

J gene,V gene,clone size,D gene,CDR3 DNA,CDR3 protein
TRBJ1-2,TRBV7-9,NA,NA,TGTGCCAGCAGCTTAGGGGGGGCGATGCTCGATGGTGGCTACACCTTC,CASSLGGAMLDGGYTF
TRBJ2-1,TRBV19,NA,TRBD2,TGTGCCAGTAGTATGGAAGGCGGGAGGGCATATTACAATGAGCAGTTCTTC,CASSMEGGRAYYNEQFF
TRBJ2-1,TRBV4-3,once,NA,TGCGCCAGCAGTCCAAGCGTAGGATTACTCTGGTATGAGCAGTTCTTC,CASSPSVGLLWYEQFF
TRBJ2-1,TRBV28,NA,NA,TGTGCCAGCAGCGTCGGGGGGGACAGCTACAATGAGCAGTTCTTC,CASSVGGDSYNEQFF
TRBJ1-1,TRBV3-1/TRBV3-2,NA,NA,TGTGCCAGCAGCCAAGTGACCGGTGAAGCTTTCTTT,CASSQVTGEAFF
TRBJ2-5,TRBV27,NA,NA,TGTGCCAGCAGTTTAGGGGAGACCCAGTACTTC,CASSLGETQYF
TRBJ1-3,TRBV7-3,NA,NA,TGTGCCAGCAGCACCGGGAGCGGGGCAGGGGGAAACACCATATATTTT,CASSTGSGAGGNTIYF
TRBJ2-1,TRBV3-1/TRBV3-2,NA,NA,TGTGCCAGCAGCCAAGGGGCTATCCAGTTCTTC,CASSQGAIQFF
TRBJ1-2,TRBV28,NA,TRBD1,TGTGCCAGCAGTTTATCCCTCTGGACAGGTAGAGGAAGGATAACTTATGGCTACACCTTC,CASSLSLWTGRGRITYGYTF
TRBJ1-1,TRBV11-3,NA,NA,TGTGCCAGCAGCCCAATACGGGGGGCTTTCTTT,CASSPIRGAFF
TRBJ1-2,TRBV6-2/TRBV6-3,NA,NA,TGTGCCAGCAGCCCCGGACAGTTCTATGGCTACACCTTC,CASSPGQFYGYTF
TRBJ1-2,TRBV10-2,NA,TRBD1,TGCGCCAGCAGGGCCGGACAGGGACTCTATGGCTACACCTTC,CASRAGQGLYGYTF
TRBJ1-1,TRBV5-6,NA,NA,TGTGCCAGCAGCCGCCCCCGTACTGAAGCTTTCTTT,CASSRPRTEAFF
TRBJ1-6,TRBV19,NA,NA,TGTGCCAGTAGTATAGGCCAAGGCAGTAATTCACCCCTCCACTTT,CASSIGQGSNSPLHF
TRBJ2-3,TRBV7-2,NA,NA,TGTGCCAGCAGCTTGGGAGGTGGACGAGATACGCAGTATTTT,CASSLGGGRDTQYF
TRBJ2-5,TRBV27,NA,NA,TGTGCCATCCCGCGGACGTACCAAGAGACCCAGTACTTC,CAIPRTYQETQYF